This record covers a single T cell receptor (beta chain). Antigen specificity is unknown. Repertoires were generated with immunoSEQ multiplex PCR, while TCRdb's copy carries only in-frame clones and drops some. The repertoire consists of 2 million to 3 million clones, with under 95% occurring once and the leading ten covering 0.36%. The CDR3 totals 13 residues. Germline V gene data show CDR1 as MDHEN and CDR2 as SYDVKM. V lost 11 bases, J lost 0 bases, and 11 bases lay in between. The data originate from a study of shared clonotypes between healthy human individuals. Study as a whole: Three men and a couple of women, aged 18 to 49, were donors. Study-wide results and limits: Estimated richness was generally greater in naive than memory subsets.

The sequence was obtained from a man aged 18 to 29 in good health. Some clones in this sample may be carry-over from other donors' samples. Sequenced input: naive CD4+ T cells from PBMCs. As to subset: CD45RA+ positively selected. The chain is built from TRBV28 and TRBJ2-4; D is ambiguous. The CDR3 DNA is TGTGCCCACGCCGGATTAGCCAAAAACATTCAGTACTTC. As protein: CAHAGLAKNIQYF.